Sequencing of this TCR beta chain was carried out in a study of shared clonotypes between healthy human individuals. In the case of this clone: Its cognate antigen is unknown. The sample contains more than one DNA sequence encoding this CDR3.

Positive CCR7 selection of CD45RO-negative cells yielded the naive CD8 cells, and terminally differentiated effector memory CD45RA+ cells were excluded. Everyone who donated was a Caucasian adult who lived in Nashville, Tennessee. Profiled with immunoSEQ multiplex PCR; TCRdb holds only in-frame clones, not every one. Among about 2.1 million clones listed, 93% were seen once. Broader study findings: Lower generation probabilities were found for non-shared clonotypes than for those shared by all four donors.

Germline V gene sequence: CDR1 SGHAT, CDR2 FQNNGV. There are 14 residues in the CDR3. V lost 1 base and J lost 4, with 8 bases in between. Sequences were obtained from naive CD8+ T cells from PBMCs. The chain is built from TRBV11-2 and TRBJ2-1; a possible D gene is TRBD2 (5 bases). The TCR originated in a man in his late teens or twenties in good health. Some clones in this sample may be carry-over from other donors' samples. The CDR3 DNA reads as TGTGCCAGCAGCTTAGTGGGCGGGTACAATGAGCAGTTCTTC. It specifies CASSLVGGYNEQFF.